Listed below are T cell receptor beta chains from one sample, sequenced in a study of shared clonotypes between healthy human individuals. Assay used: immunoSEQ multiplex PCR; TCRdb lists only in-frame clones, some missing. The sample yields 2.5 million or so clones, roughly 92% seen once. Sequenced input: naive CD4+ T cells sorted from blood. The receptors shown here come from a man younger than 35 in good health. Each CDR3 is given with its conserved first and last residue. A D gene is named only where the DNA matches it firmly. Size is stated for part of the rows, as once, few or many counts, or as a class when the clone is expanded.

TRBJ1-1,.,.,TRBV6-6,TGTGCCAGCAGCCCCATCCTGTCCGGGAAAGACGCTTTCTTT,CASSPILSGKDAFF
TRBJ1-3,TRBD1,.,TRBV5-1,TGCGCCAGCAGCTTGGCCGGGACAGGGGGAAACACCATATATTTT,CASSLAGTGGNTIYF
TRBJ1-4,.,.,TRBV5-1,TGCGCCAGCAAATTGGGTGGGCAGCCCGATTTCGGAAAACTGTTTTTT,CASKLGGQPDFGKLFF
TRBJ1-6,TRBD1,.,TRBV28,TGTGCCAGCAGTCCACAGGGGTTCTTTCTCCACTTT,CASSPQGFFLHF
TRBJ1-6,.,.,TRBV5-1,TGCGCCAGCAGCTTTAGGGAGACCTCTAATAATTCACCCCTCCACTTT,CASSFRETSNNSPLHF
TRBJ2-2,.,once,TRBV30,TGTGCCTGGAGATTGGCGGGTAACACCGGGGAGCTGTTTTTT,CAWRLAGNTGELFF
TRBJ1-4,.,.,TRBV12-2,TGTGCAAGTCGCTGCCCGGACAGGATGAATGAAAAACTGTTTTTT,CASRCPDRMNEKLFF
TRBJ2-4,.,once,TRBV28,TGTGCCAGCAGTTCCGTCCTCGGGGTGATGTCCAAAAACATTCAGTACTTC,CASSSVLGVMSKNIQYF
TRBJ1-6,.,.,TRBV2,TGTGCCAGCATTTTTCAGCCCGCCGATAATTCACCCCTCCACTTT,CASIFQPADNSPLHF
TRBJ2-1,.,.,TRBV10-1,TGCGCCAGCAGTGAGTCGAGACCCAGCTCCTACAATGAGCAGTTCTTC,CASSESRPSSYNEQFF
TRBJ2-3,.,once,TRBV19,TGTGCCAGTAGTTCTGGGCGGTTAAACACAGATACGCAGTATTTT,CASSSGRLNTDTQYF
TRBJ2-1,TRBD1,.,TRBV6-5,TGTGCCAGCAGTTACTCGGGGGACAGGGCCTACAATGAGCAGTTCTTC,CASSYSGDRAYNEQFF
TRBJ2-1,TRBD2,.,TRBV12-5,TGTGCTAGTGGTTTGGAGGGGAAGCTAGCGGGGGGCCGGCGTAATGAGCAGTTCTTC,CASGLEGKLAGGRRNEQFF
TRBJ2-3,TRBD2,once,TRBV19,TGTGCCAGTAGTTTTTCACTAGCGGGAACCGATACGCAGTATTTT,CASSFSLAGTDTQYF
TRBJ2-3,.,.,TRBV29-1,TGCAGCGTTGGTAGGGCCCTAGATACGCAGTATTTT,CSVGRALDTQYF
TRBJ1-5,.,few,TRBV7-9,TGTGCCAGCAGCCAGGACTCCGGCGGTCAGCCCCAGCATTTT,CASSQDSGGQPQHF
TRBJ1-4,.,.,TRBV18,TGTGCCAGCTCATCACAGGGAACTAATGAAAAACTGTTTTTT,CASSSQGTNEKLFF
TRBJ1-1,TRBD1,once,TRBV6-5,TGTGCCAGCAGCCGTTCGGACAGGGGAACTGAAGCTTTCTTT,CASSRSDRGTEAFF
TRBJ2-7,TRBD1,once,TRBV5-6,TGTGCCAGCAGCTGGGGGACAGCTTACGAGCAGTACTTC,CASSWGTAYEQYF
TRBJ2-4,TRBD1,.,TRBV29-1,TGCAGCGTTGAAGAGGGGACAGGGTATATGACCAAAAACATTCAGTACTTC,CSVEEGTGYMTKNIQYF
TRBJ1-3,.,.,TRBV19,TGTGCCAGTAGTATAGCAGCGAGAGCTGGAAACACCATATATTTT,CASSIAARAGNTIYF
TRBJ2-5,TRBD2,once,TRBV19,TGTGCCAGTAGCCTAGCGGGGGCCATCCAGACCCAGTACTTC,CASSLAGAIQTQYF
TRBJ1-2,.,.,TRBV5-1,TGCGCCAGCAGTTTGACCGGACAGTACGGCTACACCTTC,CASSLTGQYGYTF
TRBJ1-2,.,.,TRBV5-6,TGTGCCAGCAGCTTGGCCCTTCAAGTCAGGCCCTATGGCTACACCTTC,CASSLALQVRPYGYTF
TRBJ1-1,.,.,TRBV27,TGTGCCAGCAGTAGGGGGAACACTGAAGCTTTCTTT,CASSRGNTEAFF
TRBJ2-5,.,.,TRBV19,TGTGCCAGTAGCCCCACAGGAGAGACCCAGTACTTC,CASSPTGETQYF
TRBJ2-1,.,.,TRBV7-2,TGTGCCAGCAGCTTACGGCAGCCCTCCTACAATGAGCAGTTCTTC,CASSLRQPSYNEQFF
TRBJ1-4,.,.,TRBV30,TGTGCCTGGAGTGCTGAGGAAAAACTGTTTTTT,CAWSAEEKLFF
TRBJ2-2,.,.,TRBV5-4,TGTGCCAGCAGTCAGGTGGGGGCCGGGGAGCTGTTTTTT,CASSQVGAGELFF
TRBJ2-3,TRBD2,.,TRBV7-3,TGTGCCAGCAGCCCCTGGGGCGGCGGGGGGCACACAGATACGCAGTATTTT,CASSPWGGGGHTDTQYF
TRBJ2-2,.,.,TRBV13,TGTGCCAGCAGCTTAGTGGAGGGGTCCTACACCGGGGAGCTGTTTTTT,CASSLVEGSYTGELFF